This TCR beta chain was identified in a study of T cells after yellow fever vaccination. The germline V gene encodes CDR1 SGHRS and CDR2 YFSETQ. The CDR3 contains 14 residues. The V segment lost 2 bases and the J segment 6 bases; nucleotides outside the gene matches: 2. In making TCR cDNA, 5'RACE template switching added a universal primer site and UMIs to it. TCRdb independently ran MiXCR on the 5' RACE reads; one entry per CDR3 protein. The data hold approximately 120,000 distinct CDR3 sequences, with around 7.7% observed a single time. The table lists this clonotype with many counts. The sequence derives from a man younger than 35 who received the YFV17D yellow fever vaccine. Source: CD4+ T cells sorted from PBMCs, taken 9 to 10 days after the first yellow fever vaccination. V usage is TRBV5-1 and J usage is TRBJ2-3; 11 bases agree with TRBD2. CDR3 nucleotides: TGCGCCAGCAGCTTTAGCGGGGGGGTGGATACGCAGTATTTT. Encoded protein: CASSFSGGVDTQYF. Looking up the rest from reference TRBV5-1 and TRBJ2-3 gives the full variable domain: KAGVTQTPRYLIKTRGQQVTLSCSPISGHRSVSWYQQTPGQGLQFLFEYFSETQRNKGNFPGRFSGRQFSNSRSEMNVSTLELGDSALYLCASSFSGGVDTQYFGPGTRLTVL.